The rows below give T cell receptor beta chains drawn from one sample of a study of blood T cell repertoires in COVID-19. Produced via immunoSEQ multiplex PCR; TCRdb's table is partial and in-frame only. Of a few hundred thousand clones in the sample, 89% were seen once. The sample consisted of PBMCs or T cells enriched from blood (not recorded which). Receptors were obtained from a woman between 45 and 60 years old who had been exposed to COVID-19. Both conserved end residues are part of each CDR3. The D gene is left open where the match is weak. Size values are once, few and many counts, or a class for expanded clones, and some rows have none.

TGCGCCAGCAGCTTGGACCCGGACAGTTTTTCGGAAGCTTTCTTT | CASSLDPDSFSEAFF | TRBJ1-1 | TRBV5-1 | - | -
TGTGCCCGGGCGGGACAGGGGCTGGATACGCAGTATTTT | CARAGQGLDTQYF | TRBJ2-3 | TRBV30 | - | TRBD1
TGTGCCACCAGTGATTTGGGACAGAACACCGGGGAGCTGTTTTTT | CATSDLGQNTGELFF | TRBJ2-2 | TRBV24-1 | - | -
TGTGCCAGCAGCCTCGGGACAGGGGGCGCAGATACGCAGTATTTT | CASSLGTGGADTQYF | TRBJ2-3 | TRBV4-2 | once | TRBD1
TGCGCCAGCAGTTTGACCCTGGGGGGTTCGCGAGAGACCCAGTACTTC | CASSLTLGGSRETQYF | TRBJ2-5 | TRBV5-1 | - | -
TGTGCCAGCAGTGAAGCCCGGACACCCCTCTATGGCTACACCTTC | CASSEARTPLYGYTF | TRBJ1-2 | TRBV6-1 | - | -
TGTGCCAGTAAAGAGTCCACCCTTGGGGCAGGCGACACTGAAGCTTTCTTT | CASKESTLGAGDTEAFF | TRBJ1-1 | TRBV19 | - | -
TGTGCCAGCAGCTTATCTCCCGGGTCTAGCAATCAGCCCCAGCATTTT | CASSLSPGSSNQPQHF | TRBJ1-5 | TRBV7-9 | - | -
TGCGCCAGCAGCGAAATAGGGACAGGGCTCTACACTGAAGCTTTCTTT | CASSEIGTGLYTEAFF | TRBJ1-1 | TRBV5-1 | - | TRBD1
TGTGCCAGCAGTGAAGGTCGTGGGAGGGAAGCTTTCTTT | CASSEGRGREAFF | TRBJ1-1 | TRBV6-1 | - | -
TGTGCCAGCAGTTATTCCGGGACAGGGTATGGCTACACCTTC | CASSYSGTGYGYTF | TRBJ1-2 | TRBV28 | few | TRBD1
TGTGCCAGTACTTTCCGAGGAGGTTCCATGAACACTGAAGCTTTCTTT | CASTFRGGSMNTEAFF | TRBJ1-1 | TRBV19 | - | -
TGTGCCAGCAGTGAATCAGGCGGACACTGGAACACTGAAGCTTTCTTT | CASSESGGHWNTEAFF | TRBJ1-1 | TRBV6-1 | few | -
TGTGCCAGCAGCACCACAGGGGTGGTATCGGGCGAGCAGTACTTC | CASSTTGVVSGEQYF | TRBJ2-7 | TRBV7-8 | - | TRBD1
TGTGCCACCAACCCAGGGGCTGGTGCAGATACGCAGTATTTT | CATNPGAGADTQYF | TRBJ2-3 | TRBV6-5 | - | -
TGCGCCAGCAGCCAAATGGGGGGACAGGGGTCCTACGAGCAGTACTTC | CASSQMGGQGSYEQYF | TRBJ2-7 | TRBV4-1 | - | TRBD1
TGTGCCAGCAGTACTAACAGGGGCAGCACCGGGGAGCTGTTTTTT | CASSTNRGSTGELFF | TRBJ2-2 | TRBV2 | - | TRBD1
TGTGCCAGCAGCAGACCTAGCGGGGGCAGCACAGATACGCAGTATTTT | CASSRPSGGSTDTQYF | TRBJ2-3 | TRBV5-8 | - | TRBD2
TGTGCCAGCTCACCCCTCACAGTCAATGAGCAGTTCTTC | CASSPLTVNEQFF | TRBJ2-1 | TRBV18 | few | -
TGTGCCAGCAGCCAAGGTGGACAGAACTATGGCTACACCTTC | CASSQGGQNYGYTF | TRBJ1-2 | TRBV4-2 | - | -
TGTGCCACCAGTGATTCGGGGAGGGTGGCTTTCTTT | CATSDSGRVAFF | TRBJ1-1 | TRBV24-1 | - | -
TGCGCCAGCAGCTTGGTGGGGCAGGGAATAGGCGCCGGGGAGCTGTTTTTT | CASSLVGQGIGAGELFF | TRBJ2-2 | TRBV5-1 | - | -
TGTGCCAGCAGTGAATCGTTGATACAGGGGGCTTTCTTT | CASSESLIQGAFF | TRBJ1-1 | TRBV6-1 | - | TRBD1
TGTGCCAGCAGCGCCTTCGACTCCAACCCTACGGGGGGCTACACCTTC | CASSAFDSNPTGGYTF | TRBJ1-2 | TRBV9 | - | -
TGTGCCTGGAGTCGACATCCCGCTAACTATGGCTACACCTTC | CAWSRHPANYGYTF | TRBJ1-2 | TRBV30 | - | -
TGTGCCAGCAGCGTAGACAGGCCCCCCTACGAGCAGTACTTC | CASSVDRPPYEQYF | TRBJ2-7 | TRBV2 | - | -
TGTGCCAGCAGCCGGGGGGTGAGACATGAGCAGTTCTTC | CASSRGVRHEQFF | TRBJ2-1 | TRBV3-1/TRBV3-2 | - | -
TGTGCCAGCAGCCCTCGGGGGGGGGCATTTCAGCCCCAGCATTTT | CASSPRGGAFQPQHF | TRBJ1-5 | TRBV28 | - | -
TGTGCCAGCAGCCCGGCCCAACAGTCTGGAAACACCATATATTTT | CASSPAQQSGNTIYF | TRBJ1-3 | TRBV7-9 | - | -
TGTGCCAGCAGCCCGGGACAGGGGCTGAACACTGAAGCTTTCTTT | CASSPGQGLNTEAFF | TRBJ1-1 | TRBV5-4 | - | TRBD1
TGTGCCAGCAGCCACCGGCTGTCTAGCGGGGGGAGGTTAGAGACCCAGTACTTC | CASSHRLSSGGRLETQYF | TRBJ2-5 | TRBV11-2 | - | TRBD2
TGTGCCAGCTCCCTCCTGGACACAAACTATGGCTACACCTTC | CASSLLDTNYGYTF | TRBJ1-2 | TRBV18 | - | -
TGTGCCAGCAGCCCCGAGAGCTCTTATGGCTACACCTTC | CASSPESSYGYTF | TRBJ1-2 | TRBV3-1/TRBV3-2 | - | -
TGTGCCAGCAGCTTAGTGGCTAGCGGGGGGGTCTACAATGAGCAGTTCTTC | CASSLVASGGVYNEQFF | TRBJ2-1 | TRBV7-6 | - | TRBD2
TGTGCCAGCAGCTTAACGGGGACAGCTACAACGAGCTCCTATAATTCACCCCTCCACTTT | CASSLTGTATTSSYNSPLHF | TRBJ1-6 | TRBV7-8 | - | TRBD1
TGTGCCAGCCGGGACAGGAACACCGGGGAGCTGTTTTTT | CASRDRNTGELFF | TRBJ2-2 | TRBV12-3/TRBV12-4 | - | TRBD1